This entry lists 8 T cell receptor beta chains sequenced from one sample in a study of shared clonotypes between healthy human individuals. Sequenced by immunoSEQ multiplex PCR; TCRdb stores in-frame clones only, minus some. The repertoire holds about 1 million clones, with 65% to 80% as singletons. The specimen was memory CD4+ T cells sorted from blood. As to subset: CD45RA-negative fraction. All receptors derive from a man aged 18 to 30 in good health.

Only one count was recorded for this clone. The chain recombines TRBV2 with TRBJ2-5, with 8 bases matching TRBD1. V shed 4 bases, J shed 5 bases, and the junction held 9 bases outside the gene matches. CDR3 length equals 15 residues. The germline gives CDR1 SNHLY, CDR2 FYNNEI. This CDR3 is CASSAGFGQGETQYF. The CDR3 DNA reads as TGTGCCAGCAGTGCAGGTTTTGGACAGGGTGAGACCCAGTACTTC.

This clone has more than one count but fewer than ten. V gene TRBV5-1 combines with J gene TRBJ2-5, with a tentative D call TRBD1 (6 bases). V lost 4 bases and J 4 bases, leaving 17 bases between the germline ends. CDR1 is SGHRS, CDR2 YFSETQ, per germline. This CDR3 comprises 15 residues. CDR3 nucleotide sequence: TGCGCCAGCAGCCAAACAGGGAGTCCAGGAGAGACCCAGTACTTC. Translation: CASSQTGSPGETQYF. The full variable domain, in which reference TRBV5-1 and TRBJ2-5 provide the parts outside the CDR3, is KAGVTQTPRYLIKTRGQQVTLSCSPISGHRSVSWYQQTPGQGLQFLFEYFSETQRNKGNFPGRFSGRQFSNSRSEMNVSTLELGDSALYLCASSQTGSPGETQYFGPGTRLLVL.

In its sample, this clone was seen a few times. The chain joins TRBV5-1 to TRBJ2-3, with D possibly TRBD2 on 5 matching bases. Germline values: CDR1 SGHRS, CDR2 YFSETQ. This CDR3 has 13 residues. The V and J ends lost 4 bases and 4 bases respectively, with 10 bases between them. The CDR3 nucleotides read TGCGCCAGCAGCCCGGAGGTTGCAGATACGCAGTATTTT. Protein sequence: CASSPEVADTQYF.

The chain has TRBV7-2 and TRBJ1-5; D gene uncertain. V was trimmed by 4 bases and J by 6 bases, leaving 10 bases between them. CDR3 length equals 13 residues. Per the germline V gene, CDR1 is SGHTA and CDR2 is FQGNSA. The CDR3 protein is CASSYLGGQPQHF. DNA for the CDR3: TGTGCCAGCAGCTACCTCGGAGGTCAGCCCCAGCATTTT.

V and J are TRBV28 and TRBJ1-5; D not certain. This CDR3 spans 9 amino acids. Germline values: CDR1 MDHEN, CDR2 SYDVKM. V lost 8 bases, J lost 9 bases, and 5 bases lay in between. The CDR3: CASGRPQHF. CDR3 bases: TGTGCCAGCGGTCGGCCCCAGCATTTT.

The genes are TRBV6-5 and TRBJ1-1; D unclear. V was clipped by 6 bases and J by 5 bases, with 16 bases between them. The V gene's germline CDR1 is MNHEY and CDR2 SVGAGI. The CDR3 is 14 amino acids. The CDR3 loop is CASRVGYVRTEAFF. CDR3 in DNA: TGTGCCAGCAGGGTCGGGTACGTTAGGACTGAAGCTTTCTTT.

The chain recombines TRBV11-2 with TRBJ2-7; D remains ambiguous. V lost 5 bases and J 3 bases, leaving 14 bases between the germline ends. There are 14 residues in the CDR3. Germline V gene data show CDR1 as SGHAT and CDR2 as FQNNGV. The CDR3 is CASSPDHSIYEQYF. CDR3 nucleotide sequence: TGTGCCAGCAGCCCAGACCATAGTATCTACGAGCAGTACTTC.

The DNA of the CDR3 is TGTGCCAGCAGCGAAGGACAATATCGGTTTGACACGCAGTATTTT. It specifies CASSEGQYRFDTQYF. The V gene is TRBV6-6, the J gene TRBJ2-3; tentatively, D is TRBD1 (5 bases). Deletions cut 6 bases from V and 9 bases from J, with 22 bases between. Looked up from germline, CDR1 is MNHNY and CDR2 is SVGAGI (reference sequence). CDR3 size: 15 residues.